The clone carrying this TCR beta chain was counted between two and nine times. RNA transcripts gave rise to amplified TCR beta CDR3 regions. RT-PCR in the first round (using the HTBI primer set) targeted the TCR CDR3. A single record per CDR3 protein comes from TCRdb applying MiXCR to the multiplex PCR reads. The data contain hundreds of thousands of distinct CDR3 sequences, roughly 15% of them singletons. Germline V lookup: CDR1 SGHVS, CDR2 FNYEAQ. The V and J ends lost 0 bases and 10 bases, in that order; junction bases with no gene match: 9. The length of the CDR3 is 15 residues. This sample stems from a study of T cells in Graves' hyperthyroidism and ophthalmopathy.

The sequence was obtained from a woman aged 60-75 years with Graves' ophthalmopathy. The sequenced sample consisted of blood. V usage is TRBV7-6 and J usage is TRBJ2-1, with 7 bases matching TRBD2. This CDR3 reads CASSLAIAGNGEQFF. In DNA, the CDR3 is TGTGCCAGCAGCTTAGCAATAGCGGGCAACGGGGAGCAGTTCTTC.